This TCR beta chain comes out of a study of cytomegalovirus exposure and HLA in healthy donors. The CDR3 is 16 residues long. Germline assignment: CDR1 SGHTA and CDR2 FQGNSA. V lost 6 bases and J lost 5, with 19 bases in between. As regards this clone: Its antigen is not identified.

Whole-study results and caveats: The study assumed roughly uniform donor sequencing depth for presence/absence analyses. In a later analysis, TCR association rates varied by HLA locus: DRB1 most, HLA-C fewest.

Healthy bone marrow donors made up the donors. The primer mix had 60 Vbeta and 13 Jbeta primers. Method: immunoSEQ multiplex PCR; TCRdb's copy keeps in-frame clones and lacks some. The repertoire consists of fewer than 200,000 clones, with more than 65% occurring once and the leading ten covering roughly 2.7%. This sequence originates from a female donor in good health and CMV-seronegative. What was sequenced was PBMCs. The rearrangement links TRBV7-2 to TRBJ1-4; no reliable D call. CDR3 bases: TGTGCCAGCAGTCATAGGCGCGGCGGGGTAAATGAAAAACTGTTTTTT. Encoded protein: CASSHRRGGVNEKLFF.